The present T cell receptor (beta chain) was sequenced within a study of cytomegalovirus exposure and HLA in healthy donors. Regarding this clone: Its antigen is currently unknown.

Overall study results and limits: According to a later analysis, donors in an Asian-associated ancestry cluster reportedly had fewer N-insertions than the 666-donor mean.

Vbeta (60) and Jbeta (13) primers were used in the PCR. Method: immunoSEQ multiplex PCR; TCRdb's copy keeps in-frame clones and lacks some. The table lists 200,000 to 250,000 clones, over 80% of them singletons. This receptor was identified in a boy aged 2 to 9 in good health and CMV-seronegative. The sample was PBMCs.

CDR3 sequence (DNA): TGTGCCATCAGCTCCGGGACCCGGGGGGAGCAGTACTTC. Protein: CAISSGTRGEQYF. The chain links TRBV10-3 to TRBJ2-7, with D tentatively TRBD2 (6 bases). Trimming shortened V by 6 bases and J by 7 bases, and 16 bases separated the two germline ends. Germline V lookup: CDR1 ENHRY, CDR2 SYGVKD. The length of the CDR3 is 13 residues.